The 30 T cell receptor beta chains given below trace back to one sample, sequenced in a study of tumor-infiltrating lymphocytes in primary liver carcinoma. Blood RNA originated from unsorted whole blood, with germline DNA additionally extracted. A constant-region primer served to make TCR beta cDNA from 500 to 550 ng total RNA. Amplification in three nested multiplex PCR rounds with slightly modified ARM-PCR gave rise to TCR beta libraries. TRBV1-TRBV30 forward primers paired with a C-beta reverse primer drove the first two PCR rounds, roughly 9 cycles each. TCRdb processed the multiplex PCR reads anew with MiXCR; each CDR3 protein has one entry. The table records around 210,000 distinct CDR3 sequences, less than 75% of them present only once. Sequencing was performed on peripheral blood. The receptors stem from a woman aged 60 to 75 with primary liver carcinoma and hepatitis B virus infection.

This clonotype was picked up many times. This rearrangement joins TRBV11-3 to TRBJ2-3; tentatively, D is TRBD1 (5 bases). Germline lookup yields CDR1 SGHNT and CDR2 YENEEA. V gave up 4 bases and J gave up 2 bases, with 16 bases separating them. The CDR3 is 16 amino acids. The DNA of the CDR3 is TGTGCCAGCAGCTCCAAGGGGTATTGGGACACAGATACGCAGTATTTT. Residues: CASSSKGYWDTDTQYF.

V and J are TRBV12-3 or TRBV12-4 and TRBJ1-2; D is undetermined. With 6 bases removed from V and 8 bases from J, the gap between germline ends came to 13 bases. This CDR3 has 12 amino acids. The CDR3 spells CASSSGGTGYTF. CDR3 DNA: TGTGCCAGCAGCTCTGGAGGTACGGGCTACACCTTC.

In regard to this clonotype: One end of the junction does not line up with germline, which may come from a read error. The rearrangement uses TRBV6-5 and TRBJ2-7, with TRBD1 as a possible D gene (6 bases). This CDR3 is 16 amino acids long. Germline CDR1 reads MNHEY; CDR2 reads SVGAGI. Here the CDR3 DNA reads TGCGCCAGCGGTTACTCGACTGCGACAGGCTCCTACGAGCAGTACTTC. The encoded protein is CASGYSTATGSYEQYF.

With regard to this clonotype: The germline gene is not matched at one end of the junction; a read error may be the cause. The chain employs TRBV11-3 and TRBJ1-1; 11 nucleotides align to TRBD1. This CDR3 is 15 amino acids long. In germline, CDR1 is SGHNT, CDR2 YENEEA. The CDR3 nucleotides read TGTGCCAACAGCCAGGGGACAGGGGGACTCACTGAAGCTTTCTTT. It specifies CANSQGTGGLTEAFF.

This clonotype appeared a single time. This chain links TRBV12-3 or TRBV12-4 with TRBJ1-1; D might be TRBD1 (6 bases). The CDR3 is made up of 16 amino acids. The V end was cut by 3 bases, the J end by 0 bases, with 14 bases between. The CDR3 bases are TGTGCCAGCAGTTTCGGTCAGGGGAACATGAACACTGAAGCTTTCTTT. Residues: CASSFGQGNMNTEAFF.

Remarks on this clonotype: An end of the junction differs from the germline gene, which may be a read error. This chain links TRBV11-2 with TRBJ2-1; D gene uncertain. The CDR3 totals 16 residues. CDR1 is SGHAT and CDR2 is FQNNGV in the germline V gene. CDR3 nucleotides: TGTCCCAGCATCTTAGTCCGGGCGAACTCCTACAATGAGCAGTTCTTC. This sequence encodes CPSILVRANSYNEQFF.

On this clonotype itself: Compared with germline, one end of the junction differs, possibly owing to a read error. V and J are TRBV11-2 and TRBJ1-4, with 8 bases matching TRBD1. From germline, CDR1 is SGHAT and CDR2 FQNNGV. This CDR3 is built from 14 residues. CDR3 DNA sequence: TGTACCAGCAGCCGGGACAGGTCTAATGAAAGACTGTTTTTT. Amino acids: CTSSRDRSNERLFF.

The rearrangement links TRBV29-1 to TRBJ2-1; D is possibly TRBD2 (5 bases). There are 13 residues in the CDR3. Germline CDR1 reads SQVTM; CDR2 reads ANQGSEA. V gave up 4 bases and J gave up 8 bases, with 15 bases separating them. CDR3 sequence reads: CSVAKRSYDEQFF. For the CDR3, the DNA is TGCAGCGTTGCAAAGCGGTCCTATGATGAGCAGTTCTTC.

A remark on this clonotype: Sequence at one end of the junction differs from germline and may be a read error. V and J are TRBV11-2 and TRBJ2-1, with 13 bases matching TRBD2. The germline CDR1 and CDR2 sequences are SGHAT and FQNNGV. The CDR3 is 16 residues long. CDR3 sequence reads: CVSNWRLAGGWDEQFF. DNA of the CDR3: TGTGTCAGCAACTGGAGACTAGCGGGAGGATGGGATGAGCAGTTCTTC. The variable domain in full, with the rest retrieved from reference TRBV11-2 and TRBJ2-1, is EAGVAQSPRYKIIEKRQSVAFWCNPISGHATLYWYQQILGQGPKLLIQFQNNGVVDDSQLPKDRFSAERLKGVDSTLKIQPAKLEDSAVYLCVSNWRLAGGWDEQFFGPGTRLTVL.

On this clonotype itself: A much larger clone differs from this one at a single base, so this may be a read error. The chain is built from TRBV6-5 and TRBJ1-2, with D perhaps matching TRBD1 (6 bases). CDR1 and CDR2 (germline): MNHEY, SVGAGI. The CDR3 is 12 residues long. CDR3 loop: CANSRRGDGYTF. The CDR3 bases are TGTGCCAACAGTCGAAGGGGGGATGGCTACACCTTC.

This clonotype occurred once. A clone one base away is much larger, so this may be a read error. The genes are TRBV4-1 and TRBJ1-1; perhaps TRBD1 as D (5 bases). Germline lookup yields CDR1 MGHRA and CDR2 YSYEKL. This CDR3 has 13 residues. The CDR3, as DNA: TGCGCCAGCAGCCAAAGACAGAACGCTGAAGCTTTCTTT. Translating gives CASSQRQNAEAFF.

This clonotype was picked up many times. The J gene is TRBJ1-1, the V gene TRBV12-3 or TRBV12-4, with D maybe TRBD1 (5 bases). The CDR3 loop spans 16 amino acids. V lost 2 bases and J 1 base, leaving 14 bases between the germline ends. The CDR3 region is CASSLRRALGNTEAFF. The CDR3 bases are TGTGCCAGCAGTTTACGCAGGGCCCTTGGGAACACTGAAGCTTTCTTT.

V gene TRBV2 combines with J gene TRBJ2-7; D is ambiguous. CDR3 length: 10 amino acids. Trimming removed 6 bases from V and 13 bases from J, with 13 bases in between. Germline-derived CDR1 and CDR2 are SNHLY and FYNNEI. CDR3 in amino acids: CASRGGDEYF. The CDR3, as DNA: TGTGCCAGCAGGGGCGGCGACGAATACTTC.

The chain is built from TRBV5-4 and TRBJ2-7; 13 bases fit TRBD2. CDR1 and CDR2 (germline): SGHNT, YYREEE (reference sequence). The ends lost 3 bases at V and 5 bases at J; junction bases unmatched: 11. CDR3 length equals 17 residues. The CDR3: CASSSGLAGSSTDEQYF. Written as DNA, the CDR3 is TGTGCCAGCAGCTCGGGACTAGCGGGATCCAGCACCGACGAGCAGTACTTC.

The rearrangement uses TRBV11-1 and TRBJ2-1; 13 bases align to TRBD2. The CDR3 is made up of 18 amino acids. Losses at the gene ends were 1 base for V and 8 bases for J; bases not matched to a gene: 11. Germline-derived CDR1 and CDR2 are SGHAT and FQDESV (reference sequence). This chain's CDR3 is CASSLVPTGLAGADEQFF. The CDR3 nucleotides read TGTGCCAGCAGCTTAGTCCCGACCGGACTAGCGGGAGCAGATGAGCAGTTCTTC.

The chain carries TRBV7-9 and TRBJ1-2; D ambiguous. The ends were cut back, 1 base at V and 4 bases at J, with 7 bases in the middle. The CDR3 extends over 13 amino acids. The V gene's germline CDR1 is SEHNR and CDR2 FQNEAQ (reference sequence). The CDR3 region has the DNA TGTGCCAGCAGCTTAGAGGGCGGCTATGGCTACACCTTC. Protein sequence: CASSLEGGYGYTF. The full variable domain, with the rest looked up from reference TRBV7-9 and TRBJ1-2, is DTGVSQNPRHKITKRGQNVTFRCDPISEHNRLYWYRQTLGQGPEFLTYFQNEAQLEKSRLLSDRFSAERPKGSFSTLEIQRTEQGDSAMYLCASSLEGGYGYTFGSGTRLTVV.

Regarding this clonotype: One base away lies a much larger clone, so this may be a sequencing read error. The rearrangement joins TRBV4-1 to TRBJ2-1; 9 positions agree with TRBD2. The V gene's germline CDR1 is MGHRA and CDR2 YSYEKL. The CDR3 is 15 amino acids. CDR3 region: CASGQTSGYYNEQFF. The CDR3 nucleotides read TGCGCCAGCGGCCAGACTAGCGGCTACTACAATGAGCAGTTCTTC.

A note on this clonotype: This CDR3 is missing its conserved last phenylalanine or tryptophan, likely due to a read error. The V and J genes are TRBV4-1 and TRBJ2-1; D remains unclear. Trimming pared 1 base from V and 10 bases from J, leaving 17 bases between. Germline CDR1 is MGHRA and CDR2 is YSYEKL. The CDR3 is 15 residues long. The CDR3 protein is CASSQGISWGTEQFL. The CDR3 DNA follows: TGCGCCAGCAGCCAAGGGATTAGCTGGGGAACGGAGCAGTTCTTA.

Concerning this clonotype itself: One base away lies a much larger clone, so this may be a sequencing read error. This CDR3 is missing its conserved last phenylalanine or tryptophan, likely due to a read error. This chain joins TRBV6-8 and TRBJ2-4, with D perhaps TRBD2 (5 bases). V lost 3 bases to trimming and J lost 0 bases, with 12 bases between them. The CDR3 is 16 residues long. Germline assignment: CDR1 MNHGY and CDR2 SAAAGT. The CDR3 DNA is TGTGCCAGCAGTTATGAGGAGGCAGTAGCCAAAAACATTCAGTACTTA. Amino acid sequence: CASSYEEAVAKNIQYL.

In this sample, this clonotype turned up many times. The chain recombines TRBV5-5 with TRBJ2-1; TRBD2 matches at 10 bases. In germline, CDR1 is SGHKS, CDR2 YYEKEE (reference sequence). The CDR3 totals 15 residues. With 4 bases clipped from V and 5 bases from J, the junction kept 6 bases outside the gene matches. The DNA for the CDR3 is TGTGCCAGCAGCGCGCGGACTAGCGGTAACAATGAGCAGTTCTTC. It translates to CASSARTSGNNEQFF. Using reference TRBV5-5 and TRBJ2-1 for the parts outside the CDR3, the full variable domain is DAGVTQSPTHLIKTRGQQVTLRCSPISGHKSVSWYQQVLGQGPQFIFQYYEKEERGRGNFPDRFSARQFPNYSSELNVNALLLGDSALYLCASSARTSGNNEQFFGPGTRLTVL.

Regarding this clonotype: A much larger clonotype is one base distant, so this may be a read error. This rearrangement joins TRBV6-5 to TRBJ1-4; 7 bases line up with TRBD1. This CDR3 is 16 amino acids long. Germline V gives CDR1 MNHEY, CDR2 SVGAGI. V lost 2 bases to trimming and J lost 4 bases; unmatched junction nucleotides: 7. CDR3 in DNA: TGTGCCAGCAGTTACCGGGGACAGCTCAATAATGAAAAACTGTTTTTT. Translated: CASSYRGQLNNEKLFF.

Concerning this clonotype: The junction does not match germline at one end; this may be a read error. This chain links TRBV11-2 with TRBJ2-1; tentatively, D is TRBD2 (6 bases). The CDR3 spans 15 residues. Germline CDR1 SGHAT, CDR2 FQNNGV. Here the CDR3 reads CDSSPPGRIVNEQFF. The DNA for the CDR3 is TGTGACAGCAGCCCTCCAGGGAGGATAGTCAATGAGCAGTTCTTC.

In regard to this clonotype: The CDR3 carries no conserved terminal phenylalanine or tryptophan, so it likely arises from a read error. The V and J genes are TRBV29-1 and TRBJ2-3; possible D gene TRBD1, 6 bases. This CDR3 contains 12 residues. The germline CDR1 and CDR2 sequences are SQVTM and ANQGSEA. CDR3 DNA: TGCAGCGTCTTACAGGGTTCAGATGCGCAGTATCTT. Its protein product is CSVLQGSDAQYL.

Details on this clonotype: Its ends do not fully match the called genes, so a read error is possible. The CDR3: CSAPDGTSGQVTETQYF. The CDR3 bases are TGCAGCGCCCCTGATGGGACTAGCGGTCAGGTCACAGAAACGCAGTATTTT. The chain joins TRBV29-1 to TRBJ2-3, with TRBD2 identical over 11 bases. The CDR3 has 17 amino acids. CDR1 and CDR2 from the germline V gene are SQVTM and ANQGSEA.

The V and J genes are TRBV29-1 and TRBJ2-4; possible D gene TRBD2, 6 bases. The V and J ends lost 8 bases and 9 bases respectively, with 17 bases between them. CDR1 and CDR2 (germline): SQVTM, ANQGSEA. The CDR3 has 12 residues. CDR3 protein: CSIRIARGIQYF. In DNA, the CDR3 is TGCAGCATTAGGATAGCGCGGGGCATTCAGTACTTC.

V is TRBV14 and J is TRBJ2-7; D remains ambiguous. The germline gives CDR1 SGHDN, CDR2 FVKESK. Trimming removed 4 bases from V and 2 bases from J, with 12 bases in between. The CDR3 has 14 amino acids. For the CDR3, the DNA is TGTGCCAGCAGCCCGAGGCTTAAACCCTACGAGCAGTACTTC. This translates into CASSPRLKPYEQYF.

Notes on this clonotype: An end of the junction does not agree with germline; a read error may underlie this. The V gene is TRBV29-1, the J gene TRBJ2-3; D might be TRBD2 (5 bases). The CDR3 is made up of 14 amino acids. CDR1 SQVTM and CDR2 ANQGSEA come from the germline V gene. This CDR3 reads CCVLERRSTDTQYF. In nucleotides, the CDR3 is TGCTGCGTTTTGGAGCGGAGAAGCACAGATACTCAGTATTTT.

A note on this clonotype: This may be a read error, as it is one base from a much larger clone. The chain joins TRBV7-8 to TRBJ2-3; TRBD2 agrees at 8 bases. The CDR3 has 16 amino acids. Trimming cost V 2 bases and J 0 bases; bases outside gene matches: 4. The germline gives CDR1 SGHVS, CDR2 FQNEAQ. CDR3 sequence (DNA): TGTGCCAGCAGCTTACCAGCGGGAGTAAGCACAGATACGCAGTATTTT. Translated, it gives CASSLPAGVSTDTQYF.

This chain links TRBV11-2 with TRBJ2-5; D unresolved. Germline V gene data show CDR1 as SGHAT and CDR2 as FQNNGV. CDR3 size: 13 residues. V lost 6 bases and J 4 bases, leaving 12 bases between the germline ends. The CDR3 spells CASSPGVGETQYF. The DNA of the CDR3 is TGTGCCAGCAGTCCTGGAGTAGGAGAGACCCAGTACTTC.

Concerning this clonotype: Since the CDR3 does not end with the conserved phenylalanine or tryptophan, this likely comes from a read error. This chain links TRBV11-2 with TRBJ2-4; 10 bases match TRBD1. This CDR3 spans 16 amino acids. Germline CDR1 and CDR2: SGHAT and FQNNGV. The CDR3, as DNA: TGTGTCAGCAGCTCCGCCGGGACAGGGGTTCAAAACATTCAGTACTCC. It codes for CVSSSAGTGVQNIQYS.